Included here is one T cell receptor beta chain sequence, with context. Its specificity is unknown. These data come from a study of beta chain features in type 1 diabetes. Study results and caveats: Cells that show high TCR expression could be over-represented by cDNA sequencing. Moderately but significantly shorter TCRB CDR3s were found in Type 1 diabetes patients in all four CD4+ subsets.

CD4+ naive, central memory, regulatory and stem cell-like memory cells were sorted via CD45RO/CCR7/CD25/CD127/CD95/CD27. Sorting gave populations that all exceeded 98% purity. The germline gives CDR1 GTSNPN, CDR2 SVGIG (reference sequence). V was cut by 2 bases and J by 4 bases, with 12 bases left in between. The CDR3 totals 14 residues. Since all of the isolated RNA was reverse transcribed, expressed TCRB transcripts were what got sequenced. Several million reads were obtained on average from naive, central memory and regulatory T cell samples. Clones were sequenced by immunoSEQ multiplex PCR, and TCRdb holds only the in-frame ones, with some missing. The sample comprises more than 300,000 clones, roughly 13% of which are singletons, and approximately 0.011% rests with the top ten.

The origin of this receptor is a woman younger than 30 with type 1 diabetes. The source material was naive CD4+ T cells from blood. The chain joins TRBV30 to TRBJ2-1; possibly TRBD1 for D (6 bases). The CDR3 sequence is CAWSSVGGYNEQFF. The CDR3 DNA reads as TGTGCCTGGAGTAGCGTAGGGGGTTACAATGAGCAGTTCTTC.